Below are 10 T cell receptor beta chains sequenced from a single sample in a study of Graves' ophthalmopathy and Graves' hyperthyroidism. The study amplified TCR beta CDR3 regions using RNA transcripts. The first round was an RT-PCR with HTBI primers, and the second round was a multiplex PCR. One entry per CDR3 protein, called by TCRdb with MiXCR from the multiplex PCR reads. The sample records hundreds of thousands of distinct CDR3 sequences, about 41% being singletons. Sequencing was carried out using peripheral blood. These receptors were obtained from an adult man with Graves' ophthalmopathy.

Regarding this clonotype: A much larger clone differs from this one at a single base, so this may be a read error. The chain uses TRBV20-1 and TRBJ2-7; the D gene could be TRBD1 or TRBD2 (5 bases each). CDR3 length: 13 residues. Germline V gene lookup returns CDR1 DFQATT and CDR2 SNEGSKA (reference sequence). The CDR3 DNA is TGCGGTGCTGTACCGGGACCTCTTTCCGAGCAGTACTTC. Amino acids: CGAVPGPLSEQYF.

The CDR3 DNA reads TGCAGCGTCGGGGGGACAGGGGAGATCTATGGCTACACCTTC. Its translation: CSVGGTGEIYGYTF. The chain is built from TRBV29-1 and TRBJ1-2; 10 bases map to TRBD1. The length of the CDR3 is 14 residues. The germline V gene has CDR1 SQVTM and CDR2 ANQGSEA. J was trimmed by 4 bases and V by 6 bases; bases with no gene match: 8.

This clonotype was recorded at least ten times. The chain joins TRBV11-2 to TRBJ2-5; no reliable D call. Trimming took 5 bases from V and 7 from J, leaving 5 bases between them. This CDR3 contains 10 residues. Germline V gene sequence: CDR1 SGHAT, CDR2 FQNNGV. CDR3 nucleotide sequence: TGTGCCAGCAGCCAGGTGACCCAGTACTTC. It specifies CASSQVTQYF.

The chain carries TRBV6-6 and TRBJ2-6; TRBD1 matches 9 bases. Germline CDR1 reads MNHNY; CDR2 reads SVGAGI (reference sequence). The CDR3 extends over 16 amino acids. V was clipped by 6 bases and J by 4 bases; unmatched bases: 7. The CDR3: CASSLQGAAGANVLTF. The CDR3 nucleotides read TGTGCCAGCAGCCTACAGGGGGCTGCCGGGGCCAACGTCCTGACTTTC.

This clonotype has a count of ten or more. The chain combines TRBV19 with TRBJ1-1, with D possibly TRBD1 on 5 matching bases. Looked up from germline, CDR1 is LNHDA and CDR2 is SQIVND (reference sequence). This CDR3 comprises 12 residues. Trimming cost V 7 bases and J 4 bases, with 10 bases left between them. CDR3 in DNA: TGTGCCAGTAAAAGGGGAATCACTGAAGCTTTCTTT. Residues: CASKRGITEAFF.

The chain links TRBV29-1 to TRBJ1-5; D is ambiguous. V lost 8 bases, J lost 7 bases, and 12 bases lay in between. Germline values: CDR1 SQVTM, CDR2 ANQGSEA. The CDR3 has 11 amino acids. The CDR3 reads CSLVTWQPQHF. The DNA for the CDR3 is TGCAGCTTAGTAACGTGGCAGCCCCAGCATTTT. Full variable domain (outside the CDR3, taken from reference TRBV29-1 and TRBJ1-5): SAVISQKPSRDICQRGTSLTIQCQVDSQVTMMFWYRQQPGQSLTLIATANQGSEATYESGFVIDKFPISRPNLTFSTLTVSNMSPEDSSIYLCSLVTWQPQHFGDGTRLSIL.

The V and J genes are TRBV6-1 and TRBJ1-4, with D hard to call. Looked up from germline, CDR1 is MNHNS and CDR2 is SASEGT. Trimming removed 6 bases at V and 10 bases at J, with 12 bases between. This CDR3 is 12 amino acids long. The CDR3 DNA follows: TGTGCCAGCAGGGGTGCGGTGGGAAAACTGTTTTTT. Protein product: CASRGAVGKLFF.

In regard to this clonotype: Germline is not matched at one junction end, which may reflect a read error. J is TRBJ1-5 and V is TRBV12-5; TRBD1 aligns across 7 bases. The CDR3 has 17 amino acids. Germline-derived CDR1 and CDR2 are LGHNT and FRNRAP. CDR3 protein: CASGLVMGQHINQPQHF. The CDR3 bases are TGTGCTAGTGGCTTGGTAATGGGACAGCACATCAATCAGCCCCAGCATTTT. Complete variable domain (other parts from reference TRBV12-5 and TRBJ1-5): DARVTQTPRHKVTEMGQEVTMRCQPILGHNTVFWYRQTMMQGLELLAYFRNRAPLDDSGMPKDRFSAEMPDATLATLKIQPSEPRDSAVYFCASGLVMGQHINQPQHFGDGTRLSIL.

This clonotype was seen at least ten times. The gene calls are TRBV7-3 and TRBJ2-6; 16 nucleotides match TRBD2. The CDR3 runs 20 residues. Germline V gene data show CDR1 as SGHTA and CDR2 as FQGTGA. Trimming took 5 bases from V and 2 from J; bases not matched to a gene: 9. CDR3 nucleotide sequence: TGTGCCAGCAGCGCAGCCGGGACTAGCGGGAGGGCCGCTGGGGCCAACGTCCTGACTTTC. Its translation is CASSAAGTSGRAAGANVLTF. Complete variable domain (other parts from reference TRBV7-3 and TRBJ2-6): GAGVSQTPSNKVTEKGKYVELRCDPISGHTALYWYRQSLGQGPEFLIYFQGTGAADDSGLPNDRFFAVRPEGSVSTLKIQRTERGDSAVYLCASSAAGTSGRAAGANVLTFGAGSRLTVL.

The chain joins TRBV15 to TRBJ1-6; TRBD1 aligns across 8 bases. CDR3 size: 15 residues. The J segment lost 9 bases and the V segment lost 3 bases, leaving 7 bases of the junction unmatched. Per germline, CDR1 LNHNV and CDR2 YYDKDF (reference sequence). The CDR3 DNA reads as TGTGCCACCAGCAGCTACAGGGGGAGGCGTTCACCCCTCCACTTT. Residues: CATSSYRGRRSPLHF.